This TCR beta chain was sequenced during a study of control samples from healthy donors and cancer patients (dated by TCRdb to about 2020). Receptor amplification or capture employed the immunoSEQ multiplex PCR assay. In its TCRdb copy, this immuneACCESS table keeps in-frame sequences only and misses some clones. Where compared with another copy, unresolved V genes explain less than half of these, and the others have no known cause. Counted in this sample were approximately 86,000 clones; 80% to 95% of them appeared once. The top ten clonotypes cover approximately 1.5% of the sample. Counted from cysteine to phenylalanine, this CDR3 has 14 amino acids. The read is trimmed to its CDR3 DNA, 42 bases read in frame from base 1. CDR1 and CDR2, per the germline V gene, are SGHRS and YFSETQ. The junction shows trimming of 1 base on V and 5 bases on J, plus 11 bases between the germline ends. The count of this clone is one. Its binding antigen is unknown. Base qualities are not recorded, but no much larger clone differs from it by a single base.

Recombination linked TRBV5-1 to TRBJ2-3, with no reliable assignment of the D segment. The TCR was taken from a woman aged 25-40 years in good health. Sequencing was performed on blood. The CDR3 in this case is CASSLRVGLDTQYF. The DNA sequence is as follows: TGCGCCAGCAGCTTGAGGGTTGGGTTAGATACGCAGTATTTT.